This is a list of T cell receptor beta chains from one sample in a study of T cell responses to AZD1222 COVID-19 vaccine. Method: immunoSEQ multiplex PCR; TCRdb's copy keeps in-frame clones and lacks some. The data contain 100,000 to 150,000 clones, under 90% of them singletons. Sequencing used peripheral blood, obtained on day 0 of AZD1222 vaccination. Receptor source: an adult in good health. CDR3s include the opening cysteine and the closing phenylalanine or tryptophan. The D gene is left open where the match is weak. Only some rows state a clone size, as once, few, many or a class for expanded clones.

TRBJ1-2	TRBV30	16	NA	NA	TGTGCCTGGACCCCTGCCTGGCGTCCCCTCATGGATGGCTACACCTTC	CAWTPAWRPLMDGYTF
TRBJ2-1	TRBV11-2	16	NA	NA	TGTGCCAGCAGCTTACCCGCTCAGATCGGATACAATGAGCAGTTCTTC	CASSLPAQIGYNEQFF
TRBJ2-1	TRBV30	14	NA	TRBD2	TGTGCCTGGAGACTAGCGGTTAACTACAATGAGCAGTTCTTC	CAWRLAVNYNEQFF
TRBJ1-2	TRBV4-1	15	NA	TRBD1	TGCGCCAGCAGCCAAGAAGGGACAGGGGGATACGGCTACACCTTC	CASSQEGTGGYGYTF
TRBJ1-1	TRBV7-2	13	NA	NA	TGTGCCAGCAGCCCTGATCGGCGCCGAGGGGCTTTCTTT	CASSPDRRRGAFF
TRBJ1-2	TRBV10-3	14	NA	NA	TGTGCCATCAGTGGTGGTCCAGGCGTCTATGGCTACACCTTC	CAISGGPGVYGYTF
TRBJ1-1	TRBV6-5	15	NA	NA	TGTGCCAGCAGTTCCCGCGGGGGCCTGAACACTGAAGCTTTCTTT	CASSSRGGLNTEAFF
TRBJ1-4	TRBV9	15	NA	TRBD1	TGTGCCAGCAGTCCTCAGGGGGGAAGAAGTGAAAAACTGTTTTTT	CASSPQGGRSEKLFF
TRBJ1-3	TRBV6-1	12	NA	NA	TGTGCCAGCACAGGTTCTGGAAACACCATATATTTT	CASTGSGNTIYF
TRBJ1-4	TRBV6-2/TRBV6-3	16	NA	NA	TGTGCCAGCAGTTACCCCGGACAGCAACCATTAGAAAAACTGTTTTTT	CASSYPGQQPLEKLFF
TRBJ1-1	TRBV27	13	NA	NA	TGTGCCAGCAGTTACGCGGGGGCCACTGAAGCTTTCTTT	CASSYAGATEAFF
TRBJ1-4	TRBV15	16	NA	NA	TGTGCCACCAGCAAAACACAGGGTTTGACTAATGAAAAACTGTTTTTT	CATSKTQGLTNEKLFF
TRBJ1-2	TRBV7-2	15	NA	NA	TGTGCCAGCAGCTTACTGGGGGGGAAGGGGTATGGCTACACCTTC	CASSLLGGKGYGYTF
TRBJ1-2	TRBV29-1	12	NA	NA	TGCAGCGTTGATCTAGGGTATGTTGGCTACACCTTC	CSVDLGYVGYTF
TRBJ1-4	TRBV4-3	15	NA	NA	TGCGCCAGCAGCCAAGAGGGTCAGGGGAGTGAAAAACTGTTTTTT	CASSQEGQGSEKLFF
TRBJ1-1	TRBV7-9	15	NA	NA	TGTGCCAGCAGCTTAGGAAGGGGGTTGAACATTGAAGCTTTCTTT	CASSLGRGLNIEAFF
TRBJ1-6	TRBV13	15	NA	TRBD1	TGTGCCAGCAGCTTCAGGACAGGGGGCAATTCACCCCTCCACTTT	CASSFRTGGNSPLHF
TRBJ1-4	TRBV12-5	14	NA	TRBD1	TGTGCTAGTGGTTTGGGGGACAGGAATGAAAAACTGTTTTTT	CASGLGDRNEKLFF
TRBJ1-2	TRBV7-9	14	NA	NA	TGTGCCAGCAGCATCCGGTCAGGGGCGCCGGGCTACACCTTC	CASSIRSGAPGYTF
TRBJ1-6	TRBV4-3	14	NA	NA	TGCGCCAGCAGCCAGACCCCCTTAGGAGCGGCCCTCCACTTT	CASSQTPLGAALHF
TRBJ1-5	TRBV7-2	17	NA	NA	TGTGCCAGCAGCCCCGACTCTGTTCGATATAGCAATCAGCCCCAGCATTTT	CASSPDSVRYSNQPQHF
TRBJ2-3	TRBV3-1/TRBV3-2	16	NA	NA	TGTGCCAGCAGCGCCCGGAGGCGGGACGCCACAGATACGCAGTATTTT	CASSARRRDATDTQYF
TRBJ1-2	TRBV29-1	12	few	NA	TGCAGCGCCGTGACAGCGACATTGGGCTACACCTTC	CSAVTATLGYTF
TRBJ1-1	TRBV6-5	15	NA	NA	TGTGCCAGCAGTTACGACGTCAGACCAAACACTGAAGCTTTCTTT	CASSYDVRPNTEAFF
TRBJ2-3	TRBV7-3	13	NA	NA	TGTGCCAGCAGCTTAACCAGCGAGGTTACGCAGTATTTT	CASSLTSEVTQYF
TRBJ1-1	TRBV5-6	11	once	NA	TGTGCCAGCAGCTTCCACACTGAAGCTTTCTTT	CASSFHTEAFF
TRBJ1-4	TRBV7-8	17	NA	NA	TGTGCCAGCAGCTTTCCTCAGGGGCTAAGAACTAATGAAAAACTGTTTTTT	CASSFPQGLRTNEKLFF
TRBJ2-1	TRBV6-2/TRBV6-3	16	NA	TRBD2	TGTGCCAGCAGTTACTTGAGACTAGCGGGCGACAATGAGCAGTTCTTC	CASSYLRLAGDNEQFF
TRBJ1-2	TRBV7-2	15	NA	NA	TGTGCCAGCAGCTCCCGGGTCCAAGGAGCTTACGGCTACACCTTC	CASSSRVQGAYGYTF
TRBJ1-2	TRBV29-1	14	NA	NA	TGCAGCGTTGGGGGGGCAGGTTCAAACTATGGCTACACCTTC	CSVGGAGSNYGYTF
TRBJ2-1	TRBV5-5	15	NA	NA	TGTGCCAGCAGCTGGGGGGGCGTATCCTACAATGAGCAGTTCTTC	CASSWGGVSYNEQFF
TRBJ1-2	TRBV14	12	NA	NA	TGTGCCAGCAGCCAAGATTGGTACGGCTACACCTTC	CASSQDWYGYTF
TRBJ2-2	TRBV7-9	17	NA	NA	TGTGCCAGCAGCTTTCCGACGGGGGCCTCGAACACCGGGGAGCTGTTTTTT	CASSFPTGASNTGELFF
TRBJ2-5	TRBV9	15	NA	NA	TGTGCCAGCAGCGTAGCTGGCGAACTCCATTCGGCCCAGTACTTC	CASSVAGELHSAQYF
TRBJ1-1	TRBV7-9	18	NA	NA	TGTGCCAGCAGCTCCTACCAGACAGACGCCCTTAGTACGGCTGAAGCTTTCTTT	CASSSYQTDALSTAEAFF
TRBJ1-1	TRBV19	15	NA	NA	TGTGCCAGTACCATCTTGGGTCTGAGGGGGACTGAAGCTTTCTTT	CASTILGLRGTEAFF
TRBJ1-5	TRBV2	14	NA	NA	TGTGCCAGCAGGGTGGACGGAAACAATCAGCCCCAGCATTTT	CASRVDGNNQPQHF
TRBJ1-5	TRBV4-2	15	few	NA	TGTGCCAGCAGCCAAGAAGGCACGGTGAATCAGCCCCAGCATTTT	CASSQEGTVNQPQHF
TRBJ1-2	TRBV6-6	12	once	NA	TGTGCCAGCAGTTACAGCCGTGTGGGCTACACCTTC	CASSYSRVGYTF
TRBJ2-7	TRBV30	18	NA	TRBD1	TGTGCCTGGAGGGCGGGACAGGGGGCTCCCAAGGCAGCCTACGAGCAGTACTTC	CAWRAGQGAPKAAYEQYF